The clone carrying this TCR beta chain was counted once. Antigen unknown. Before sequencing took place, the ViraFEST assay used viral peptide pools to expand antigen-specific CD4+ T cells. CD4+ T cells were isolated after roughly nine days of culture. Cultures got half-medium changes with IL-2 on days 3 and 7. Repertoires were generated with immunoSEQ multiplex PCR, while TCRdb's copy carries only in-frame clones and drops some. The sample includes over 55,000 clones, more than 80% seen only once; the top ten take more than 2%. The sample is drawn from a study of vaccination effects on CD4 cells after COVID-19. The germline CDR1 and CDR2 sequences are LNHNV and YYDKDF (reference sequence). The CDR3 is made up of 16 amino acids. Trimming took 1 base from V and 3 from J, leaving 12 bases between them.

V gene TRBV15 combines with J gene TRBJ1-4; TRBD1 might be the D (5 bases). The receptor comes from a human donor who received a COVID-19 vaccine. The material sequenced was CD4+ T cells from PBMCs cultured with HCoV-229E spike peptides, taken before COVID-19 vaccination. Written as DNA, the CDR3 is TGTGCCACCAGCAGAGGTTTGGGGCCGTCTAATGAAAAACTGTTTTTT. This gives the protein CATSRGLGPSNEKLFF.